This T cell receptor (beta chain) was profiled in a study of neurological immune-mediated disorders. The sample's time point: longitudinal time-point 3. TCRdb redid the calling of the 5' RACE reads with MiXCR, one entry per CDR3 protein. The sample lists some 80,000 distinct CDR3 sequences; 4.3% were seen once. The length of the CDR3 is 15 residues. The V end lost 0 bases, the J end lost 5 bases, and 14 bases lay between the germline ends. Germline V gene sequence: CDR1 SGHRS, CDR2 YFSETQ. This clonotype showed up many times. V is TRBV5-1 and J is TRBJ1-1, with D maybe TRBD1 (6 bases). The TCR sequence derives from a woman in her sixties with multiple sclerosis. The source material was PBMCs. CDR3 nucleotide sequence: TGCGCCAGCAGCTTGGGACGAGGGGGTGGAACTGAAGCTTTCTTT. This codes for CASSLGRGGGTEAFF.